This is a list of T cell receptor beta chains from one sample in a study of T cells after yellow fever vaccination. TCRdb ran MiXCR on the 5' RACE reads and lists one entry per CDR3 protein. Among approximately 110,000 distinct CDR3 sequences, 6.5% to 9% were seen once, and the ten largest hold 25%. The material was CD8+ T cells sorted from PBMCs, obtained 45 days after the yellow fever booster vaccination. The source is a man aged 25-45 years who received the YFV17D yellow fever vaccine. The CDR3 runs from the conserved cysteine through the conserved F or W. A D gene is named only where the DNA matches it firmly. Expanded clones get a size class; other rows say once, few or many, or leave the size out.

d_call	v_call	j_call	clone_size	cdr3_nt	cdr3_aa
NA	TRBV10-2	TRBJ2-1	many	TGCGCCATCGGGGACTCTCCCAATGAGCAGTTCTTC	CAIGDSPNEQFF
TRBD1	TRBV6-1	TRBJ2-7	many	TGTGCCACTGGGGGACAGGGAAGAGGAAGCGAGCAGTACTTC	CATGGQGRGSEQYF
NA	TRBV6-4	TRBJ2-4	many	TGTGCCAGCAGAGCAACCCTTAAAGGGGCCAAAAACATTCAGTACTTC	CASRATLKGAKNIQYF
NA	TRBV20-1	TRBJ2-7	many	TGCAGTGCTAGTCCCCGTCCCAGCGAGTACGAGCAGTACTTC	CSASPRPSEYEQYF
NA	TRBV6-5	TRBJ1-2	few	TGTGCCAGCAGTTACGGGCAGGACTATGGCTACACCTTC	CASSYGQDYGYTF
NA	TRBV15	TRBJ2-7	many	TGTGCCACCAGCGCTCAGGGTGTTTCTGACGAGCAGTACTTC	CATSAQGVSDEQYF
NA	TRBV7-6	TRBJ2-7	many	TGTGCCAGCAGCTTAAGTGGTTCCGGCGAGCAGTACTTC	CASSLSGSGEQYF
TRBD1	TRBV4-3	TRBJ2-5	NA	TGCGCCAGCAGCCACGAGACAGGGGCAGAGACCCAGTACTTC	CASSHETGAETQYF
TRBD2	TRBV19	TRBJ2-7	many	TGTGCCAGTAGTAGTCTCGACCTACTAGCGGGGCAATACGAGCAGTACTTC	CASSSLDLLAGQYEQYF
NA	TRBV20-1	TRBJ2-7	few	TGCAGTGCTGTCCGCGGAGGTCTCTACGAGCAGTACTTC	CSAVRGGLYEQYF
NA	TRBV29-1	TRBJ2-2	few	TGCAGCGTTGAAGATCAGCCGGGGGCAAACACCGGGGAGCTGTTTTTT	CSVEDQPGANTGELFF
NA	TRBV5-1	TRBJ2-1	NA	TGCGCCAGCAGCCTGGACAGCCCATACAATGAGCAGTTCTTC	CASSLDSPYNEQFF
TRBD2	TRBV13	TRBJ2-7	many	TGTGCCAGCAGCTCTCGACTAGCGGCCGCCTACGAGCAGTACTTC	CASSSRLAAAYEQYF
NA	TRBV19	TRBJ2-1	NA	TGTGCCAGTAGTTCCACCCCCCCTAGAAACAATGAGCAGTTCTTC	CASSSTPPRNNEQFF
NA	TRBV11-2	TRBJ2-1	many	TGTGCCAGCAGCTTAGAGTGGGGGCCGGGAAATGAGCAGTTCTTC	CASSLEWGPGNEQFF
NA	TRBV5-5	TRBJ1-3	many	TGTGCCAGCAGCTTGGCCCTCGGCCGATACAGGGATTTGAACACCATATATTTT	CASSLALGRYRDLNTIYF
NA	TRBV7-9	TRBJ1-2	many	TGTGCCAGCAGCTCTAATCTTTACTATGGCTACACCTTC	CASSSNLYYGYTF
TRBD2	TRBV7-2	TRBJ2-3	many	TGTGCCAGCAGCTTAGGGGCGGGAGGGACGACAGATACGCAGTATTTT	CASSLGAGGTTDTQYF
NA	TRBV7-9	TRBJ2-3	many	TGTGCCTTACCAACGCTGGATACGCAGTATTTT	CALPTLDTQYF
NA	TRBV6-5	TRBJ1-1	many	TGTGCCAGCAGTTCGGAAGGAGACGGAAACACTGAAGCTTTCTTT	CASSSEGDGNTEAFF
NA	TRBV4-2	TRBJ1-5	many	TGTGCCAGCAGCCACGAGCAGGGCGGCCGGTATAGCAATCAGCCCCAGCATTTT	CASSHEQGGRYSNQPQHF
NA	TRBV27	TRBJ1-1	many	TGTGCCAGCAGTTTATCCCACAGAAATGAAGCTTTCTTT	CASSLSHRNEAFF
NA	TRBV4-3	TRBJ2-2	many	TGCGCCAGCAGCCCAATTATCCCTAGTGAGGGAAACTATGGGAAGGAGCTGTTTTTT	CASSPIIPSEGNYGKELFF
TRBD1	TRBV7-9	TRBJ2-7	many	TGTGCCAGCAGCTTAGGCGGACAGGGGCAAACCTACGAGCAGTACTTC	CASSLGGQGQTYEQYF
TRBD2	TRBV20-1	TRBJ2-7	many	TGCAGTGCTAGCGGGACTAGCGAATACTACGAGCAGTACTTC	CSASGTSEYYEQYF
NA	TRBV5-5	TRBJ2-1	many	TGTGCCAGCAGCCAAAGAGGGGACTTCTCCTACAATGAGCAGTTCTTC	CASSQRGDFSYNEQFF
NA	TRBV11-2	TRBJ2-1	few	TGTGCCAGCAGCCCCGGCAACAATGAGCAGTTCTTC	CASSPGNNEQFF
TRBD2	TRBV5-1	TRBJ2-7	many	TGCGCCAGCAGACCCCGGGGCGGGAGGGCCTTCGGCGAGCAGTACTTC	CASRPRGGRAFGEQYF
NA	TRBV7-8	TRBJ2-1	many	TGTGCCAGCAGCTTAGTAGGCAGGAGCTCCTACAATGAGCAGTTCTTC	CASSLVGRSSYNEQFF
TRBD1	TRBV12-3/TRBV12-4	TRBJ2-6	few	TGTGCCAGCAGTCGGACAGGGGATGTTTCTGGGGCCAACGTCCTGACTTTC	CASSRTGDVSGANVLTF
NA	TRBV29-1	TRBJ2-4	many	TGCAGCGTTGCTGGTGGTTCCAAAAACATTCAGTACTTC	CSVAGGSKNIQYF
TRBD2	TRBV28	TRBJ2-2	many	TGTGCCATCAGGACTAGCGGGAGGGCCCTTGACACCGGGGAGCTGTTTTTT	CAIRTSGRALDTGELFF
NA	TRBV29-1	TRBJ2-1	many	TGCAGCGTTGAAATACAGGGCCGGGAGCAGTTCTTC	CSVEIQGREQFF
TRBD2	TRBV6-2/TRBV6-3	TRBJ2-7	many	TGTGCCAGCAGTTATCGGTCGGCGGGGGGCTACGAGCAGTACTTC	CASSYRSAGGYEQYF
NA	TRBV6-1	TRBJ2-7	NA	TGTGCCAGCAGCCCTCTCGGGGCCCGCTACGAGCAGTACTTC	CASSPLGARYEQYF
NA	TRBV12-3/TRBV12-4	TRBJ2-4	many	TGTGCCAGCAGTTTAAGGGCTAGCGCAGCCAAAAACATTCAGTACTTC	CASSLRASAAKNIQYF
NA	TRBV18	TRBJ2-7	NA	TGTGCCAGCTCACCCTACAGCTCAACGGTGGACGAGCAGTACTTC	CASSPYSSTVDEQYF
TRBD2	TRBV7-6	TRBJ2-1	many	TGTGCCAGCAGCCCGGGACTAGCGGATTACAATGAGCAGTTCTTC	CASSPGLADYNEQFF
NA	TRBV5-6	TRBJ2-5	few	TGTGCCAGCAGCTTAGGACTGGTCCAGTACTTC	CASSLGLVQYF
NA	TRBV6-5	TRBJ2-3	many	TGTGCCAGCAGTTACCAGAACACAGATACGCAGTATTTT	CASSYQNTDTQYF